Below are 13 T cell receptor beta chains sequenced from a single sample in a study of cytomegalovirus exposure and HLA in healthy donors. Researchers ran the PCR with 60 Vbeta and 13 Jbeta primers. Method: immunoSEQ multiplex PCR; TCRdb's copy keeps in-frame clones and lacks some. This table holds under 65,000 clones. Sequencing was performed on PBMCs. All receptors derive from a woman between 25 and 40 years old in good health and CMV-seropositive.

This chain joins TRBV28 and TRBJ2-5; TRBD2 agrees at 14 bases. Germline lookup yields CDR1 MDHEN and CDR2 SYDVKM. The CDR3 is made up of 15 amino acids. Germline trimming cut 6 bases from V and 3 bases from J; bases unmatched to any gene: 3. CDR3 in amino acids: CASSQTSGGEETQYF. The CDR3, as DNA: TGTGCCAGCAGCCAGACTAGCGGGGGGGAAGAGACCCAGTACTTC.

The chain combines TRBV15 with TRBJ2-7; D remains unclear. V was cut by 0 bases and J by 6 bases, with 6 bases left in between. This CDR3 has 12 amino acids. In germline, CDR1 is LNHNV, CDR2 YYDKDF (reference sequence). The CDR3 spells CATSRDTLEQYF. The CDR3 DNA sequence: TGTGCCACCAGCAGAGATACTCTCGAGCAGTACTTC. Full variable domain (missing parts from reference TRBV15 and TRBJ2-7): DAMVIQNPRYQVTQFGKPVTLSCSQTLNHNVMYWYQQKSSQAPKLLFHYYDKDFNNEADTPDNFQSRRPNTSFCFLDIRSPGLGDTAMYLCATSRDTLEQYFGPGTRLTVT.

This chain links TRBV30 with TRBJ1-3; a weak D match, TRBD1 (5 bases). CDR3 length: 16 residues. Germline values: CDR1 GTSNPN, CDR2 SVGIG (reference sequence). The ends were cut back, 3 bases at V and 9 bases at J, with 24 bases in the middle. CDR3 coding DNA: TGTGCCTGGAGGTTCTCCGAGGGACTCTTGCGGGGCACCATATATTTT. It encodes CAWRFSEGLLRGTIYF.

V and J are TRBV27 and TRBJ2-2; perhaps TRBD2 as D (6 bases). CDR3 size: 13 residues. The germline V gene encodes CDR1 MNHEY and CDR2 SMNVEV (reference sequence). Trimming stripped 4 bases from V and 7 bases from J, with 10 bases between. DNA for the CDR3: TGTGCCAGCAGTTCCGGGGGTAGCGGGGAGCTGTTTTTT. Translated, it gives CASSSGGSGELFF.

V gene TRBV11-3 combines with J gene TRBJ1-3, with 7 bases fitting TRBD1. The CDR3 runs 15 residues. With 7 bases clipped from V and 2 bases from J, the junction kept 8 bases outside the gene matches. The germline CDR1 and CDR2 sequences are SGHNT and YENEEA. The CDR3 is CASTQRGLTGNTIYF. The CDR3 DNA is TGTGCCAGCACCCAGAGGGGGCTCACTGGAAACACCATATATTTT.

This chain uses TRBV5-1 with TRBJ1-2, with D maybe TRBD1 (6 bases). The CDR3 covers 14 residues. V lost 3 bases, J lost 6 bases, and 15 bases lay in between. CDR1 is SGHRS and CDR2 is YFSETQ in the germline V gene. The CDR3 loop is CASSSQTGTHGYTF. CDR3 nucleotides: TGCGCCAGCAGCTCTCAAACAGGGACCCATGGCTACACCTTC.

The V and J genes are TRBV7-9 and TRBJ2-4; 8 positions agree with TRBD1. The CDR3 has 12 residues. V shed 5 bases, J shed 8 bases, and the junction held 2 bases outside the gene matches. Germline CDR1 SEHNR, CDR2 FQNEAQ (reference sequence). As DNA, the CDR3 is TGTGCCAGCAGCGCACAGGGGGACATTCAGTACTTC. Translated, it gives CASSAQGDIQYF.

The CDR3: CASSPRDGGYTF. CDR3 DNA sequence: TGTGCCAGCTCACCGAGGGATGGGGGCTACACCTTC. The gene calls are TRBV18 and TRBJ1-2, with D hard to call. CDR3 length equals 12 residues. Trimming took off 3 bases at V and 8 bases at J, with 10 bases between the two ends. Germline CDR1 is KGHSH and CDR2 is LQKENI.

This chain links TRBV30 with TRBJ2-5; 13 bases are shared with TRBD2. Germline values: CDR1 GTSNPN, CDR2 SVGIG (reference sequence). The CDR3 has 15 amino acids. After removal of 5 bases from V and 3 bases from J, the junction contained 6 bases not matched to a gene. For the CDR3, the DNA is TGTGCCTGGGGGACTAGCGGGACCGGTAAAGAGACCCAGTACTTC. Translation: CAWGTSGTGKETQYF.

V gene TRBV9 combines with J gene TRBJ1-2; TRBD1 matches at 9 bases. The trim removed 0 bases at V and 8 bases at J, leaving 11 bases unmatched. The CDR3 sequence is 16 residues long. CDR1 and CDR2 (germline): SGDLS, YYNGEE. The CDR3 coding sequence is TGTGCCAGCAGCGTAGGGTCCGGGACAGGGACGGGAGGCTACACCTTC. Its translation: CASSVGSGTGTGGYTF.

Here the CDR3 DNA reads TGTGCCAGCAGTGAATGGCGAGGAGATGGCTACACCTTC. Its protein is CASSEWRGDGYTF. The V call is TRBV6-1, the J call TRBJ1-2; D gene uncertain. Trimming stripped 2 bases from V and 6 bases from J, with 10 bases between. Per germline, CDR1 MNHNS and CDR2 SASEGT. CDR3 length: 13 amino acids.

The CDR3 sequence: CASSQVGGTSAYEQYF. In nucleotides, the CDR3 is TGTGCCAGCAGCCAAGTAGGGGGGACTAGCGCCTACGAGCAGTACTTC. The genes are TRBV4-2 and TRBJ2-7, with 10 nucleotides matching TRBD2. The CDR3 contains 16 residues. Germline CDR1 reads LGHNA; CDR2 reads YNFKEQ. V gave up 1 base and J gave up 2 bases; unmatched junction bases: 5.

V usage is TRBV7-9 and J usage is TRBJ2-2; D is ambiguous. V lost 1 base to trimming and J lost 3 bases, with 6 bases between them. Germline V lookup: CDR1 SEHNR, CDR2 FQNEAQ (reference sequence). The CDR3 sequence is 14 residues long. The CDR3 DNA is TGTGCCAGCAGCTTAGACAGCTACACCGGGGAGCTGTTTTTT. Its protein is CASSLDSYTGELFF.